This entry features one T cell receptor (beta chain) sequence. Its specificity is not known. The sample originates from a study of T cell responses to AZD1222 COVID-19 vaccine. The wider study: Timing groups of about 4 and about 12 weeks for second doses were pooled. Findings of the study overall: In the spike-specific TCR repertoire, nearly half reportedly target unmutated variant regions. Only a handful of individuals given AZD1222 were seropositive at baseline. Mapped onto spike, vaccine-associated CD4 TCRs spanned it and were dominant at 160-218 and 743-854.

From germline, CDR1 is SGHTA and CDR2 FQGNSA. Trimming cost V 5 bases and J 3 bases; bases outside gene matches: 18. There are 18 residues in the CDR3. Profiling relied on immunoSEQ multiplex PCR, and the TCRdb table lists in-frame clones only, not all of them. Of around 150,000 clones listed, about 87% are singletons. The receptor was isolated from an adult in good health. V and J are TRBV7-2 and TRBJ1-2, with TRBD1 matching 7 bases. This sample comprised peripheral blood, obtained on day 0 of AZD1222 vaccination. CDR3 residues: CASSRLVKKTGRDYGYTF. The CDR3 nucleotides are TGTGCCAGCAGCCGTCTTGTTAAAAAGACAGGGAGGGACTATGGCTACACCTTC.